This T cell receptor (beta chain) was recorded in a study of PD-1 blockade in classical Hodgkin lymphoma (dated by TCRdb to the early 2020s). Some background on the complete study: Nivolumab dosing was 3 mg/kg intravenously every 2 weeks, continuing until either disease progression or unacceptable toxicity. To define a peripheral blood immune signature of response to PD-1 blockade in classical Hodgkin lymphoma, the study combined TCR beta sequencing with CyTOF.

Comment on this clone: No cognate antigen has been identified for it. Within one base of it there is no much larger clone, and no base qualities were kept.

The Qiagen DNeasy kit was used to extract genomic DNA both from unsorted PBMCs and from the negatively selected CD4+ and CD8+ fractions. TCR beta CDR3 regions were subjected to amplification by immunoSEQ multiplex PCR with primers that anneal to V and J segments. A synthetic immune receptor repertoire was used to minimize amplification bias, and remaining bias was computationally removed after sequencing. Per the original workflow: Repertoire diversity was quantified as the Shannon entropy index using custom Python scripts. Unsorted, CD4+ and CD8+ repertoires were analyzed separately, except in combined analyses where CD4+ and CD8+ sequences were merged in silico. A clone was considered expanded if an increase in frequency of at least 2-fold after treatment relative to C1D1 was found, and a pseudocount of 0.5 was applied to clones undetected at baseline. Singleton clones were defined as clones with 0 or 1 copy at C1D1, and non-singleton clones were defined as clones with 2 or more copies. Clones expanded in unsorted samples were annotated as CD4+, CD8+ or unknown by matching protein sequences in sorted samples from the same patient. Diversity changes from C1D1 to C4D1 were tested in paired samples using Wilcoxon tests. Here the immuneACCESS table is served through TCRdb, limited to in-frame sequences with V and J called. Missing clones are a known gap in these copies; in checked studies unresolved V genes cover under half, and the rest lacks a known reason. V, J and clone size are taken as reported in that table, and D and trimming were inferred from the DNA itself. Recorded for this sample are about 25,000 clones; approximately 65% of them occurred a single time. The biggest ten clones account for around 27% of the sample.

This specimen's time point label, per the study, means: cycle 4 day 1 (C4D1), after more than five weeks of nivolumab. Relapse after autologous stem cell transplantation had occurred in all trial patients, and cohorts A, B and C were distinguished by prior brentuximab vedotin exposure. The trial cohort was composed of roughly 60 patients with relapsed/refractory classical Hodgkin lymphoma, for whom complete response, partial response or progressive disease was recorded as best overall response. Single-agent nivolumab was administered to trial patients in the multi-cohort phase II CheckMate 205 trial. Best overall response was determined by an independent review committee according to the 2007 International Working Group response criteria. PBMCs from the trial were collected at three points: immediately before nivolumab initiation (C1D1), and during therapy at cycle 2 day 1 and cycle 4 day 1. Peripheral blood was collected in 8 mL Vacutainer Cell Preparation Tubes, from which PBMCs were isolated by centrifugation and then cryopreserved.

Findings and caveats that apply to the study as a whole: Baseline TCR diversity was reported as lower in newly diagnosed patients than in healthy donors, and lower still in relapsed/refractory patients. Only a single clinical trial cohort was studied, and what caused the repertoire differences, possibly disease activity or prior therapy, remained undefined. A significant rise by C4D1 was seen in CD4+ but not CD8+ TCR diversity (p=0.0027 vs p=0.16), with the rise being most apparent in complete responders (p=0.02). Baseline diversity similar to that of newly diagnosed patients was observed in trial patients achieving complete response, whereas significantly lower diversity was observed in partial responders and progressors. Lower diversity was observed in patients in whom nivolumab was started less than 1 year after ASCT, and these patients were excluded from later analyses so that confounding by immune reconstitution would be avoided.

The junction shows trimming of 3 bases on V and 9 bases on J, and the gene matches do not reach 10 bases of it. CDR1 and CDR2, looked up from the germline V gene (reference sequence), are SEHNR and FQNEAQ. Taken from cysteine to phenylalanine, the CDR3 has 14 residues. The entry retains the CDR3 DNA only, 42 bases that are in frame from base 1. The sequencing used peripheral blood mononuclear cells (PBMCs), collected before the fourth cycle of nivolumab. This TCR derives from a human donor with classical Hodgkin lymphoma. The rearranged chain carries TRBV7-9 and TRBJ2-5; the junction holds 7 bases that match TRBD1. CDR3 loop: CASSLPRDSGAQYF. Read as DNA, the sequence is TGTGCCAGCAGCTTGCCCCGGGACAGTGGGGCCCAGTACTTC.